These 32 T cell receptor beta chains were all obtained from the same sample, sequenced in a study of blood T cell repertoires in COVID-19. Measured with immunoSEQ multiplex PCR; TCRdb has only the in-frame clones, and not every one. The table records more than 200,000 clones, over 70% of them present only once. Sequencing was carried out using peripheral blood. These receptors came from a man aged 35-49 years with active or convalescent COVID-19.

The chain combines TRBV24-1 with TRBJ2-1; 13 bases align to TRBD2. The CDR3 has 16 residues. The germline V gene has CDR1 KGHDR and CDR2 SFDVKD. V lost 1 base to trimming and J lost 8 bases; unmatched junction nucleotides: 4. DNA of the CDR3: TGTGCCACCAGTGATTTCACTAGCGGGAGGGCCTATGAGCAGTTCTTC. Its protein is CATSDFTSGRAYEQFF.

The rearrangement uses TRBV5-5 and TRBJ1-1; 11 bases match TRBD1. After removal of 4 bases from V and 8 bases from J, the junction contained 7 bases not matched to a gene. The length of the CDR3 is 14 residues. Germline values: CDR1 SGHKS, CDR2 YYEKEE (reference sequence). CDR3 DNA: TGTGCCAGCAGCCGTGACTGGACAGGGGGCGAAGCTTTCTTT. This encodes CASSRDWTGGEAFF.

The chain has TRBV27 and TRBJ2-5; 7 positions match TRBD1. Per germline, CDR1 MNHEY and CDR2 SMNVEV (reference sequence). The junction had 8 bases not matched to a gene; V was cut back by 2 bases and J by 5 bases. The CDR3 totals 15 residues. CDR3 coding DNA: TGTGCCAGCAGTTTAGTACAGGGGATGAGGGAGACCCAGTACTTC. Amino acids: CASSLVQGMRETQYF.

The V gene is TRBV6-2 or TRBV6-3, the J gene TRBJ1-1; D is uncertain. V lost 6 bases, J lost 1 base, and 15 bases lay in between. CDR1 is MNHEY and CDR2 is SVGEGT in the germline V gene. This CDR3 has 15 residues. CDR3 sequence: CASSRGGSANTEAFF. The CDR3 DNA reads as TGTGCCAGCAGCCGAGGTGGTTCGGCGAACACTGAAGCTTTCTTT.

Of note for this clone: The limits of the CDR3 on the DNA are not certain, so only TCRdb's listed CDR3 is given. The J gene is TRBJ1-2, the V gene TRBV7-9; TRBD1 is the table's D call and was not checked against the DNA. CDR1 is SEHNR, CDR2 FQNEAQ, per germline (reference sequence). Including both end residues, the CDR3 is 11 amino acids long. CDR3 sequence: CASSFGQGATF.

J is TRBJ1-4 and V is TRBV5-1, with 12 bases aligning to TRBD1. Germline V CDR1 and CDR2: SGHRS, YFSETQ. This CDR3 region has 16 residues. The V and J ends lost 4 bases and 7 bases, in that order; junction bases with no gene match: 8. The CDR3 DNA sequence: TGCGCCAGCAGCCCCCGGGACAGGGGGCAAATTGAAAAACTGTTTTTT. Translating it yields CASSPRDRGQIEKLFF.

CDR3: CASSLNGQANQPQHF. The CDR3 DNA follows: TGCGCCAGCAGCTTAAACGGACAGGCTAATCAGCCCCAGCATTTT. The genes are TRBV5-1 and TRBJ1-5; 7 bases agree with TRBD1. The V and J ends lost 2 bases and 4 bases, in that order; junction bases with no gene match: 6. CDR1 is SGHRS and CDR2 is YFSETQ in the germline V gene. CDR3 length: 15 residues.

The V and J genes are TRBV4-1 and TRBJ2-5; D is uncertain. Germline CDR1 is MGHRA and CDR2 is YSYEKL. Deletions cut 5 bases from V and 5 bases from J, with 9 bases between. The CDR3 has 12 residues. The CDR3 coding sequence is TGCGCCAGCAGCATGATCGGGGAGACCCAGTACTTC. Translated: CASSMIGETQYF.

The chain joins TRBV7-2 to TRBJ2-7; D possibly corresponds to TRBD2 (7 bases). CDR1 and CDR2 from the germline V gene are SGHTA and FQGNSA. This CDR3 is 16 amino acids long. The V and J ends lost 4 bases and 0 bases respectively, with 16 bases between them. The CDR3 loop reads CASSWRGPTSSYEQYF. For the CDR3, the DNA is TGTGCCAGCAGCTGGCGGGGGCCCACGAGCTCCTACGAGCAGTACTTC.

The chain joins TRBV24-1 to TRBJ2-2; tentative D call: TRBD1 (6 bases). The CDR3 has 15 amino acids. Per germline, CDR1 KGHDR and CDR2 SFDVKD. V was pared by 6 bases and J by 1 base, with 11 bases between. Written as DNA, the CDR3 is TGTGCCACCAGTCCCGCGGACAGGAACACCGGGGAGCTGTTTTTT. Encoded protein: CATSPADRNTGELFF.

This rearrangement joins TRBV20-1 to TRBJ1-1; TRBD1 is a possible D gene (5 bases). Trimming cost V 3 bases and J 6 bases, with 14 bases left between them. The CDR3 runs to 13 residues. Germline V gene sequence: CDR1 DFQATT, CDR2 SNEGSKA (reference sequence). The CDR3 bases are TGCAGTGCTAGTCGGGGGGATTTGGCTGAAGCTTTCTTT. It encodes CSASRGDLAEAFF.

The gene calls are TRBV28 and TRBJ2-1; D is uncertain. CDR1 and CDR2 from the germline V gene are MDHEN and SYDVKM. The V end lost 5 bases, the J end lost 4 bases, and 9 bases lay between the germline ends. This CDR3 comprises 13 residues. Written as DNA, the CDR3 is TGTGCCAGCAGTCCTCCCACTTACAATGAGCAGTTCTTC. It specifies CASSPPTYNEQFF.

CDR3 protein: CASSFESGLGEKLFF. CDR3 nucleotide sequence: TGCGCCAGCAGCTTTGAGTCAGGGTTAGGCGAAAAACTGTTTTTT. This sequence joins TRBV5-1 and TRBJ1-4; a possible D gene is TRBD1 (5 bases). The ends were cut back, 2 bases at V and 8 bases at J, with 16 bases in the middle. CDR3 length equals 15 residues. CDR1 SGHRS and CDR2 YFSETQ come from the germline V gene.

The chain joins TRBV19 to TRBJ1-4, with TRBD1 matching over 9 bases. From germline, CDR1 is LNHDA and CDR2 SQIVND (reference sequence). CDR3 length equals 15 residues. The V gene end was trimmed by 1 base and the J gene end by 8 bases; junction bases not matched to a gene: 5. The CDR3: CASSIVAGTGEKLFF. In DNA, the CDR3 is TGTGCCAGTAGTATAGTAGCGGGGACAGGGGAAAAACTGTTTTTT. The full variable domain, completed using reference TRBV19 and TRBJ1-4, is DGGITQSPKYLFRKEGQNVTLSCEQNLNHDAMYWYRQDPGQGLRLIYYSQIVNDFQKGDIAEGYSVSREKKESFPLTVTSAQKNPTAFYLCASSIVAGTGEKLFFGSGTQLSVL.

With respect to this clone: This sample includes further DNA sequences coding for the same CDR3. CDR3 in amino acids: CASSVSSYGYTF. The CDR3 nucleotides read TGTGCCAGCAGCGTCTCGTCTTATGGCTACACCTTC. V gene TRBV5-6 combines with J gene TRBJ1-2, with D hard to call. The V gene lost 4 bases and the J gene lost 5 bases, with 9 bases spanning the gap. Germline lookup yields CDR1 SGHDT and CDR2 YYEEEE. The CDR3 sequence is 12 residues long.

This chain links TRBV15 with TRBJ2-7; 9 bases line up with TRBD2. Germline trimming cut 0 bases from V and 3 bases from J; bases unmatched to any gene: 0. The CDR3 length is 14 residues. Germline CDR1 and CDR2: LNHNV and YYDKDF (reference sequence). For the CDR3, the DNA is TGTGCCACCAGCAGAGAGACTAGCGGCTACGAGCAGTACTTC. This encodes CATSRETSGYEQYF.

V gene TRBV5-4 combines with J gene TRBJ1-3; maybe TRBD1 (6 bases). Per the germline V gene, CDR1 is SGHNT and CDR2 is YYREEE (reference sequence). The CDR3 is made up of 15 amino acids. The V gene lost 4 bases and the J gene lost 4 bases, with 15 bases spanning the gap. CDR3 nucleotide sequence: TGTGCCAGCAGCATTGGGGGGGCGCTCGGAAACACCATATATTTT. Residues: CASSIGGALGNTIYF.

The genes are TRBV2 and TRBJ2-6; D is ambiguous. The CDR3 sequence is 17 residues long. Trimming removed 5 bases from V and 0 bases from J, with 14 bases in between. CDR1 SNHLY and CDR2 FYNNEI come from the germline V gene. CDR3 sequence: CASSSDILSSGANVLTF. CDR3 DNA sequence: TGTGCCAGCAGTAGTGACATTTTAAGCTCTGGGGCCAACGTCCTGACTTTC.

The rearrangement uses TRBV6-5 and TRBJ2-2; 7 bases line up with TRBD2. Germline CDR1 is MNHEY and CDR2 is SVGAGI. V dropped 4 bases and J dropped 1; count of bases not matched to a gene: 6. The CDR3 sequence is 16 residues long. The CDR3 protein is CASSSGGSQNTGELFF. CDR3 sequence (DNA): TGTGCCAGCAGTTCCGGCGGGAGCCAGAACACCGGGGAGCTGTTTTTT.

This clone has a handful of counts. At the DNA level, this CDR3 is encoded by other sequences in the same sample as well. This sequence joins TRBV7-2 and TRBJ1-5, with TRBD1 matching over 8 bases. Germline lookup yields CDR1 SGHTA and CDR2 FQGNSA. This CDR3 has 14 amino acids. Trimming at V came to 3 bases and at J to 2 bases, leaving 0 bases not matched to a gene. The CDR3 bases are TGTGCCAGCAGCTTGGACAGGGGCAATCAGCCCCAGCATTTT. It yields the protein CASSLDRGNQPQHF. The entire variable domain, with the rest obtained from reference TRBV7-2 and TRBJ1-5, is as follows: GAGVSQSPSNKVTEKGKDVELRCDPISGHTALYWYRQSLGQGLEFLIYFQGNSAPDKSGLPSDRFSAERTGGSVSTLTIQRTQQEDSAVYLCASSLDRGNQPQHFGDGTRLSIL.

The chain uses TRBV11-3 and TRBJ1-1; possibly TRBD1 for D (5 bases). The V gene's germline CDR1 is SGHNT and CDR2 YENEEA. V lost 1 base and J lost 1, with 10 bases in between. The CDR3 runs 15 residues. In DNA form, the CDR3 reads TGTGCCAGCAGCTTAGGGGGCTCCAGGAACACTGAAGCTTTCTTT. Residues: CASSLGGSRNTEAFF.

This chain joins TRBV6-4 and TRBJ2-3, with a possible D match to TRBD1 (5 bases). The germline gives CDR1 MRHNA, CDR2 SNTAGT. The ends were cut back, 4 bases at V and 4 bases at J, with 9 bases in the middle. The CDR3 has 13 amino acids. CDR3 DNA: TGTGCCAGCAGTGCTACAGGTCCAGATACGCAGTATTTT. It yields the protein CASSATGPDTQYF.

The CDR3 DNA reads as TGCGCCAGCAGCGCCTCAGACACCGGGGAGCTGTTTTTT. Translation: CASSASDTGELFF. The chain employs TRBV5-1 and TRBJ2-2; D remains ambiguous. V gave up 4 bases and J gave up 3 bases, with 7 bases separating them. This CDR3 comprises 13 residues. In germline, CDR1 is SGHRS, CDR2 YFSETQ.

V is TRBV20-1 and J is TRBJ1-2; possibly TRBD1 for D (6 bases). The CDR3 has 13 residues. Germline V CDR1 and CDR2: DFQATT, SNEGSKA (reference sequence). V dropped 6 bases and J dropped 8 bases, with 19 bases sitting between them. The CDR3 here is CSASPGELRGYTF. The CDR3 DNA reads TGCAGTGCCAGTCCAGGGGAGCTCCGGGGCTACACCTTC.

V gene TRBV7-9 combines with J gene TRBJ1-1; 7 nucleotides align to TRBD1. The CDR3 is 15 residues long. The trim removed 5 bases at V and 1 base at J, leaving 7 bases unmatched. Germline lookup yields CDR1 SEHNR and CDR2 FQNEAQ (reference sequence). In DNA form, the CDR3 reads TGTGCCAGCAGCCACGCCGGGACAGCGAACACTGAAGCTTTCTTT. Encoded protein: CASSHAGTANTEAFF.

The rearrangement links TRBV6-2 or TRBV6-3 to TRBJ1-2; possible D gene TRBD1, 6 bases. With 5 bases removed from V and 8 bases from J, the gap between germline ends came to 12 bases. CDR1 MNHEY and CDR2 SVGEGT come from the germline V gene. This CDR3 contains 12 residues. Written as DNA, the CDR3 is TGTGCCAGCAGTATCGGACAGAGCGGCTACACCTTC. Its translation is CASSIGQSGYTF.

The V call is TRBV7-3, the J call TRBJ2-3, with TRBD2 matching over 12 bases. The CDR3 extends over 16 amino acids. Germline trimming cut 5 bases from V and 0 bases from J; bases unmatched to any gene: 3. The germline gives CDR1 SGHTA, CDR2 FQGTGA. The CDR3 loop is CASSPGTSGSTDTQYF. Written as DNA, the CDR3 is TGTGCCAGCAGCCCAGGGACTAGCGGGAGCACAGATACGCAGTATTTT.

The gene calls are TRBV6-5 and TRBJ2-5; 12 nucleotides match TRBD2. The CDR3 runs 15 residues. CDR1 and CDR2 from the germline V gene are MNHEY and SVGAGI. After removal of 2 bases from V and 5 bases from J, the junction contained 3 bases not matched to a gene. The chain's CDR3 is CASSYLLAGGETQYF. CDR3 DNA sequence: TGTGCCAGCAGTTACCTTCTAGCGGGGGGGGAGACCCAGTACTTC.

This clone came up once. The genes are TRBV14 and TRBJ2-7; tentative D call: TRBD1 (5 bases). Trimming removed 5 bases at V and 5 bases at J, with 19 bases between. This CDR3 is built from 15 residues. Germline CDR1 and CDR2: SGHDN and FVKESK. The chain's CDR3 is CASSKHLQGVDEQYF. The CDR3 DNA reads TGTGCCAGCAGCAAACACCTCCAGGGTGTCGACGAGCAGTACTTC.

The chain employs TRBV9 and TRBJ2-2, with D perhaps TRBD1 (5 bases). This CDR3 has 16 residues. V was pared by 4 bases and J by 1 base, with 14 bases between. Germline V gives CDR1 SGDLS, CDR2 YYNGEE. The CDR3 here is CASSLKRGLNTGELFF. DNA of the CDR3: TGTGCCAGCAGCCTCAAAAGGGGATTGAACACCGGGGAGCTGTTTTTT.

The V gene is TRBV3-1 (or the pseudogene TRBV3-2), the J gene TRBJ1-2; maybe TRBD1 (5 bases). V lost 4 bases to trimming and J lost 8 bases, with 17 bases between them. The CDR3 has 14 amino acids. Germline V gives CDR1 LGHDT, CDR2 YNNKEL (reference sequence). The chain's CDR3 is CASSRSSRVGGYTF. CDR3 nucleotides: TGTGCCAGCAGCCGGTCAAGCAGGGTTGGAGGCTACACCTTC.

CDR3 loop: CASNPSLGGTSTGELFF. In nucleotides, the CDR3 is TGCGCCAGCAATCCCTCTCTTGGGGGGACTAGCACCGGGGAGCTGTTTTTT. This sequence joins TRBV5-1 and TRBJ2-2; TRBD2 matches at 8 bases. This CDR3 has 17 residues. Germline trimming cut 6 bases from V and 4 bases from J; bases unmatched to any gene: 14. CDR1 is SGHRS and CDR2 is YFSETQ in the germline V gene.